A selection of T cell receptor beta chains follows, all from one sample in a study of blood T cell repertoires in COVID-19. The assay was immunoSEQ multiplex PCR, and TCRdb's table has in-frame clones only and misses some. The data hold fewer than 400,000 clones, with 80% to 90% observed a single time. What was sequenced was PBMCs or T cells enriched from blood (not recorded which). These receptors were collected from a young woman who had recovered from COVID-19. Both conserved end residues are part of each CDR3. D genes are given only for firm matches. Only part of the rows carry a size: once, few, many, or a class if the clone is expanded.

j_call | v_call | d_call | clone_size | cdr3_aa | cdr3_nt
TRBJ2-5 | TRBV7-2 | NA | NA | CASSSTGQETQYF | TGTGCCAGCAGCTCGACAGGTCAAGAGACCCAGTACTTC
TRBJ2-7 | TRBV27 | TRBD2 | few | CASSPAGGSSYEQYF | TGTGCCAGCAGCCCTGCGGGAGGGAGCTCCTACGAGCAGTACTTC
TRBJ2-5 | TRBV29-1 | NA | NA | CSVPEAGTTKETQYF | TGCAGCGTACCCGAAGCCGGGACAACAAAAGAGACCCAGTACTTC
TRBJ2-3 | TRBV12-5 | TRBD2 | NA | CASGLQREGFTDTQYF | TGTGCTAGTGGTCTCCAGCGGGAGGGTTTCACAGATACGCAGTATTTT
TRBJ1-2 | TRBV10-3 | NA | NA | CAISEDSRAYGYTF | TGTGCCATCAGTGAGGACAGCCGCGCCTATGGCTACACCTTC
TRBJ1-2 | TRBV3-1/TRBV3-2 | NA | NA | CASSQESRNIGYTF | TGTGCCAGCAGCCAAGAGTCCAGAAATATTGGCTACACCTTC
TRBJ2-5 | TRBV7-2 | TRBD2 | NA | CASSLHSGLIWSQYF | TGTGCCAGCAGCTTGCATTCGGGACTAATTTGGTCCCAGTACTTC
TRBJ2-5 | TRBV30 | TRBD2 | few | CAWVESGGAETQYF | TGTGCCTGGGTCGAAAGCGGGGGGGCGGAGACCCAGTACTTC
TRBJ2-1 | TRBV3-1/TRBV3-2 | NA | NA | CASSLGSGSRLHEQFF | TGTGCCAGCAGCCTCGGATCGGGGTCGCGCCTCCATGAGCAGTTCTTC
TRBJ1-5 | TRBV5-3 | TRBD1 | NA | CARTQGASNQPQHF | TGTGCCAGAACTCAGGGGGCCAGCAATCAGCCCCAGCATTTT
TRBJ1-2 | TRBV27 | NA | NA | CASSLRATPYGYTF | TGTGCCAGCAGCCTGAGGGCGACACCCTATGGCTACACCTTC
TRBJ1-4 | TRBV4-2 | NA | NA | CASSQGQATAEKLFF | TGTGCCAGCAGCCAAGGGCAGGCAACCGCCGAAAAACTGTTTTTT
TRBJ2-7 | TRBV28 | NA | NA | CASSFSGYEQYF | TGTGCCAGCAGTTTCTCAGGCTACGAGCAGTACTTC
TRBJ2-7 | TRBV5-8 | NA | NA | CASSLGLSGDEQYF | TGTGCCAGCAGCTTGGGTCTATCAGGGGACGAGCAGTACTTC
TRBJ1-1 | TRBV5-6 | NA | few | CASSLFWGGSNTEAFF | TGTGCCAGCAGCTTGTTCTGGGGAGGGTCGAACACTGAAGCTTTCTTT
TRBJ1-1 | TRBV5-4 | NA | once | CASSLDRHTEAFF | TGTGCCAGCAGCTTGGACAGACACACTGAAGCTTTCTTT
TRBJ1-4 | TRBV7-9 | NA | NA | CASSPNTVIHEKLFF | TGTGCCAGCAGCCCGAACACAGTGATTCATGAAAAACTGTTTTTT
TRBJ1-1 | TRBV11-2 | NA | NA | CASSLDWSGNTEAFF | TGTGCCAGCAGCTTAGATTGGTCGGGGAACACTGAAGCTTTCTTT
TRBJ2-1 | TRBV5-3 | NA | NA | CARSKGTSGTGNEQFF | TGTGCCAGAAGCAAGGGAACTAGCGGGACAGGGAATGAGCAGTTCTTC
TRBJ1-2 | TRBV29-1 | TRBD1 | NA | CSVAGQGRNYGYTF | TGCAGCGTTGCCGGACAGGGGAGGAACTATGGCTACACCTTC
TRBJ2-3 | TRBV5-6 | TRBD1 | NA | CASSLGQADTQYF | TGTGCCAGCAGCCTAGGACAGGCAGATACGCAGTATTTT
TRBJ1-2 | TRBV30 | TRBD1 | NA | CAWSVKGAGGWWGYTF | TGTGCCTGGAGTGTAAAAGGGGCAGGGGGCTGGTGGGGCTACACCTTC
TRBJ1-1 | TRBV5-1 | NA | NA | CASSLGGRLDSEAFF | TGCGCCAGCAGCTTGGGAGGACGTTTGGACAGTGAAGCTTTCTTT
TRBJ2-1 | TRBV4-3 | NA | NA | CASSQDLDDEQFF | TGCGCCAGCAGCCAAGATCTAGACGATGAGCAGTTCTTC
TRBJ1-1 | TRBV20-1 | NA | NA | CSASGVMNTEAFF | TGCAGTGCTAGTGGAGTCATGAACACTGAAGCTTTCTTT
TRBJ1-6 | TRBV30 | NA | many | CAWSYPRGGNSPLHF | TGTGCCTGGAGCTATCCGCGGGGAGGTAATTCACCCCTCCACTTT
TRBJ1-4 | TRBV5-6 | TRBD1 | few | CASSLQGAFEKLFF | TGTGCCAGCAGCCTACAGGGGGCCTTTGAAAAACTGTTTTTT
TRBJ2-5 | TRBV5-4 | TRBD2 | NA | CASSTGTSGEGKTQYF | TGTGCCAGCAGCACCGGGACTAGCGGGGAGGGGAAGACCCAGTACTTC
TRBJ1-3 | TRBV19 | TRBD1 | NA | CASSWTGAGNTIYF | TGTGCCAGTAGTTGGACAGGGGCCGGAAACACCATATATTTT
TRBJ1-2 | TRBV18 | TRBD1 | NA | CASSRQGPTNYGYTF | TGTGCCAGCTCAAGACAGGGACCAACTAACTATGGCTACACCTTC